This TCR beta chain comes out of a study of glioma-infiltrating T cells. Study-level findings and limits: Gliomas, especially low-grade, showed above-expected tissue-blood divergence; non-neoplastic patients showed below. CDR3 overlap between tissue and blood was very small.

Looked up from germline, CDR1 is ENHRY and CDR2 is SYGVKD. The CDR3 is 13 amino acids. The V and J ends lost 11 bases and 1 base, in that order; junction bases with no gene match: 5. On this clonotype itself: Its specificity is unknown.

Using RNA template, CDR3s of TCR alpha and beta were amplified with iRepertoire arm-PCR. TCRdb called the multiplex PCR reads again in MiXCR, with one record for every CDR3 protein. The sample includes approximately 400,000 distinct CDR3 sequences, about 40% of them seen just once. The sequencing input was glioma tissue, nonneoplastic brain tissue, or PBMCs (not recorded which). J is TRBJ2-3 and V is TRBV10-3; 8 bases map to TRBD1. This receptor was obtained from a human donor with low-grade glioma or glioblastoma, undergoing nonglioma brain surgery, or in good health (not recorded which). For the CDR3, the DNA is TGTGCCGTCCGGACAGGGCGCACAGATACGCAGTATTTT. It encodes CAVRTGRTDTQYF.